The rows below give T cell receptor beta chains drawn from one sample of a study of blood T cell repertoires in COVID-19. Libraries were prepared by immunoSEQ multiplex PCR; TCRdb keeps only in-frame clonotypes and omits some of them. The sample shows some 29,000 clones, roughly 90% of them seen only once. The sample consisted of peripheral blood. The receptors originated from a human donor in a cohort sampled during active COVID-19. Both conserved end residues are part of each CDR3. D genes are given only for firm matches. Some rows mark clone size as missing; the rest say once, few, many or name a class of expanded clone.

v_call,clone_size,d_call,j_call,cdr3_aa,cdr3_nt
TRBV7-8,NA,NA,TRBJ1-1,CASSGRVVAEAFF,TGTGCCAGCTCCGGCCGGGTAGTCGCTGAAGCTTTCTTT
TRBV13,NA,NA,TRBJ1-3,CASSWDSVLGNTIYF,TGTGCCAGCAGCTGGGACTCGGTTCTTGGAAACACCATATATTTT
TRBV24-1,once,NA,TRBJ1-2,CATSDPLYGYTF,TGTGCCACCAGTGATCCCCTCTATGGCTACACCTTC
TRBV4-3,few,TRBD1,TRBJ1-5,CASSQVAGGDSNQPQHF,TGCGCCAGCAGCCAAGTCGCAGGGGGCGATAGCAATCAGCCCCAGCATTTT
TRBV5-1,once,NA,TRBJ1-2,CASSLRQSGYGYTF,TGCGCCAGCAGCTTAAGACAGTCTGGGTATGGCTACACCTTC
TRBV21-1,few,NA,TRBJ2-7,CASSKLSGVAYEQYF,TGTGCCAGCAGCAAACTGAGCGGGGTGGCCTACGAGCAGTACTTC
TRBV24-1,NA,TRBD2,TRBJ2-1,CATSDSTGGVDEQFF,TGTGCCACCAGTGATTCCACCGGGGGGGTCGATGAGCAGTTCTTC
TRBV5-1,NA,NA,TRBJ1-2,CASSFPSRPGVDYGYTF,TGCGCCAGCAGCTTCCCTTCCCGGCCCGGGGTGGACTATGGCTACACCTTC
TRBV6-5,once,NA,TRBJ1-1,CASSRRDTEAFF,TGTGCCAGCAGTAGGAGGGACACTGAAGCTTTCTTT
TRBV3-1/TRBV3-2,few,NA,TRBJ1-2,CASSPREGRYGYTF,TGTGCCAGCAGCCCCCGGGAGGGGAGGTATGGCTACACCTTC
TRBV7-2,NA,TRBD1,TRBJ1-4,CASSGQGGLNEKLFF,TGTGCCAGCAGCGGACAGGGGGGCCTTAATGAAAAACTGTTTTTT
TRBV6-2/TRBV6-3,NA,NA,TRBJ2-1,CASSYYLGTTLHGNEQFF,TGTGCCAGCAGTTACTATCTGGGGACAACCCTACATGGCAATGAGCAGTTCTTC
TRBV9,NA,NA,TRBJ2-7,CASSGPGESSYEQYF,TGTGCCAGCAGCGGCCCAGGGGAAAGCTCCTACGAGCAGTACTTC
TRBV7-2,NA,NA,TRBJ1-1,CASSLGQMNTEAFF,TGTGCCAGCAGCTTAGGCCAGATGAACACTGAAGCTTTCTTT
TRBV11-2,NA,NA,TRBJ1-5,CASSLTNNQPQHF,TGTGCCAGCAGCTTAACAAACAATCAGCCCCAGCATTTT
TRBV9,NA,NA,TRBJ2-3,CASSVVAASTDTQYF,TGTGCCAGCAGCGTTGTAGCGGCAAGCACAGATACGCAGTATTTT
TRBV11-1,few,NA,TRBJ2-7,CASSPRGIRLEYF,TGTGCCAGCAGCCCTAGAGGGATACGTTTGGAGTACTTC
TRBV4-1,NA,TRBD2,TRBJ2-1,CASSGGGRGSYNEQFF,TGCGCCAGTTCCGGGGGCGGGAGGGGGTCCTACAATGAGCAGTTCTTC
TRBV19,NA,NA,TRBJ2-7,CASSQEGGYYEQYF,TGTGCCAGTAGTCAAGAGGGGGGGTACTACGAGCAGTACTTC
TRBV6-2/TRBV6-3,once,NA,TRBJ2-3,CASSHPRGGLTDTQYF,TGTGCCAGCAGTCACCCCCGAGGAGGGCTCACAGATACGCAGTATTTT
TRBV7-2,once,NA,TRBJ1-2,CASTKRDTNYGYTF,TGTGCCAGCACCAAGCGGGACACTAACTATGGCTACACCTTC
TRBV2,NA,NA,TRBJ2-4,CASAFTVAKNIQYF,TGTGCCAGCGCGTTCACGGTAGCCAAAAACATTCAGTACTTC
TRBV19,NA,NA,TRBJ1-5,CASSTRTEAVNQPQHF,TGTGCCAGTAGTACAAGGACGGAGGCGGTCAATCAGCCCCAGCATTTT
TRBV14,few,NA,TRBJ1-6,CASSLVSSRVRNSPLHF,TGTGCCAGCAGCCTAGTATCGTCCCGGGTACGGAATTCACCCCTCCACTTT
TRBV5-1,few,NA,TRBJ1-3,CASSLEGGTGNTIYF,TGCGCCAGCAGCTTGGAGGGAGGAACTGGAAACACCATATATTTT
TRBV3-1/TRBV3-2,NA,TRBD2,TRBJ2-3,CASSQGRGGPRGTDTQYF,TGTGCCAGCAGCCAGGGACGGGGGGGCCCCCGGGGCACAGATACGCAGTATTTT
TRBV13,NA,TRBD2,TRBJ2-5,CASSPAGGRETQYF,TGTGCCAGCAGCCCAGCGGGGGGTAGGGAGACCCAGTACTTC
TRBV6-5,NA,TRBD2,TRBJ2-1,CASSYEAGVRNEQFF,TGTGCCAGCAGTTACGAGGCGGGGGTCAGGAATGAGCAGTTCTTC
TRBV2,NA,TRBD1,TRBJ1-2,CASMGQGNYGYTF,TGTGCCAGCATGGGACAGGGTAACTATGGCTACACCTTC
TRBV9,NA,NA,TRBJ1-6,CASSFYPDSPLHF,TGTGCCAGCAGCTTCTACCCCGATTCACCCCTCCACTTT
TRBV18,NA,NA,TRBJ1-6,CASSPQGSYNSPLHF,TGTGCCAGCTCGCCTCAGGGTTCCTATAATTCACCCCTCCACTTT
TRBV11-1,NA,TRBD1,TRBJ2-7,CASSTADRARTYEQYF,TGTGCCAGCAGCACTGCGGACAGGGCAAGAACCTACGAGCAGTACTTC
TRBV3-1/TRBV3-2,NA,TRBD2,TRBJ2-3,CASSQVPGGPRDTQYF,TGTGCCAGCAGCCAAGTTCCGGGGGGGCCAAGAGATACGCAGTATTTT